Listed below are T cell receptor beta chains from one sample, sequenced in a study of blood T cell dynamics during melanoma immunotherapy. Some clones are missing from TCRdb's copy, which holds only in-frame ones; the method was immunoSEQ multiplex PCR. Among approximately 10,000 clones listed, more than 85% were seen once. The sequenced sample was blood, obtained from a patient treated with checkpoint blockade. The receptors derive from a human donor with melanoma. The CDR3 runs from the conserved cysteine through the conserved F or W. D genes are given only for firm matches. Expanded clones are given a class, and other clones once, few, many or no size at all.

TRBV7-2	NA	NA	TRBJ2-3	TGTGCCAGCAGCTTAGGAGGTGGTGGGGGTCGGGATACGCAGTATTTT	CASSLGGGGGRDTQYF
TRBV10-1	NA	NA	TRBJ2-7	TGCGCCAGCAGTGATCCGGGTCCAGGTAACGAGCAGTACTTC	CASSDPGPGNEQYF
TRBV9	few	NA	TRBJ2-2	TGTGCCAGCAGCGTGGACATATCGAACACCGGGGAGCTGTTTTTT	CASSVDISNTGELFF
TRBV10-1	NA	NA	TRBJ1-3	TGCGCCAGCAGTGGAGAGGGCGTTGGAAACACCATATATTTT	CASSGEGVGNTIYF
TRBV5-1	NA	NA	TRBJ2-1	TGCGCCAGCAGTTTAACAGGGGCAGTCGCTTCTAGCGACAACAATGAGCAGTTCTTC	CASSLTGAVASSDNNEQFF
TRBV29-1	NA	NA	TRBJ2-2	TGCAGCGTTGCCCCTCGGCGGAACACCGGGGAGCTGTTTTTT	CSVAPRRNTGELFF
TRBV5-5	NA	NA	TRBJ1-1	TGTGCCAGCAGATTGGGGGGTGGGTTGAACACTGAAGCTTTCTTT	CASRLGGGLNTEAFF
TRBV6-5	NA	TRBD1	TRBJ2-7	TGTGCCAGCAGGGGGACAGGTATCTTTAACGAGCAGTACTTC	CASRGTGIFNEQYF
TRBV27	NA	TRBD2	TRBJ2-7	TGTGCCAGCAGTCTCCTAGCGGGAGACTACGAGCAGTACTTC	CASSLLAGDYEQYF
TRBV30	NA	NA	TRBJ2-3	TGTGCCTGGAGTGTATTAGATACGCAGTATTTT	CAWSVLDTQYF
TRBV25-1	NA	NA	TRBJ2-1	TGTGCCAGCAGTTCGCTAGGGGGTGACGAGCAGTTCTTC	CASSSLGGDEQFF
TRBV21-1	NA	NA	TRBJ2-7	TGTGCCAGCAGCAAAGTTCCCAGGGCCCCACGGGAGCAGTACTTC	CASSKVPRAPREQYF
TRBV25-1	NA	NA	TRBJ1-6	TGTGCCAGCAGTGACGTGAGCTCCTATAATTCACCCCTCCACTTT	CASSDVSSYNSPLHF
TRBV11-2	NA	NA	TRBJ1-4	TGTGCCAGCAGCTTAGGAGGGCATAGTAATGAAAAACTGTTTTTT	CASSLGGHSNEKLFF